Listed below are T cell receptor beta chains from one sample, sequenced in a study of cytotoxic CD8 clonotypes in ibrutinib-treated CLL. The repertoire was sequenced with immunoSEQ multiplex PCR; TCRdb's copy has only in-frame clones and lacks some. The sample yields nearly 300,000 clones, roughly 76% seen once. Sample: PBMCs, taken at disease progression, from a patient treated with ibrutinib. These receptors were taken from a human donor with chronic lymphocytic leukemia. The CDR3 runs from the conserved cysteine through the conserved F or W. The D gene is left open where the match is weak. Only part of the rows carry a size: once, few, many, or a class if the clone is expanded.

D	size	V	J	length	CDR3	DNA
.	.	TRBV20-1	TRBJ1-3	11	CSARRGGTIYF	TGCAGTGCTAGACGGGGCGGCACCATATATTTT
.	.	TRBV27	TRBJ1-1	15	CASSLSSLGVTEAFF	TGTGCCAGCAGTTTATCGTCGCTGGGGGTCACTGAAGCTTTCTTT
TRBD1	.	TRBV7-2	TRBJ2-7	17	CASSLARFTGDIDEQYF	TGTGCCAGCAGCTTAGCGCGGTTTACAGGGGATATCGACGAGCAGTACTTC
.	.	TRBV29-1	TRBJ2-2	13	CSVERQGTGELFF	TGCAGCGTTGAACGTCAGGGTACCGGGGAGCTGTTTTTT
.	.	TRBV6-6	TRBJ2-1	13	CASSTHSYNEQFF	TGTGCCAGCAGTACCCATAGCTACAATGAGCAGTTCTTC
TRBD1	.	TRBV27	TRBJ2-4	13	CASRRQGENIQYF	TGTGCCAGCAGGCGACAGGGGGAAAACATTCAGTACTTC
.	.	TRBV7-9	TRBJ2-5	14	CASSLLSGQETQYF	TGTGCCAGCAGCTTACTGTCGGGGCAAGAGACCCAGTACTTC
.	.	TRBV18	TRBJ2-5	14	CASSPDRGGETQYF	TGTGCCAGCTCACCAGACAGAGGAGGAGAGACCCAGTACTTC
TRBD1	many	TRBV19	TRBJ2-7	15	CASSTGGSESYEQYF	TGTGCCAGTAGTACAGGGGGCTCAGAGTCCTACGAGCAGTACTTC
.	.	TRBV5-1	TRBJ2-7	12	CASTDNTYEQYF	TGCGCCAGCACAGACAACACCTACGAGCAGTACTTC
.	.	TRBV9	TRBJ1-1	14	CASSERQANAEAFF	TGTGCCAGCAGCGAAAGACAGGCGAACGCTGAAGCTTTCTTT
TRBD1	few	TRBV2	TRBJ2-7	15	CASSEQRTGSYEQYF	TGTGCCAGCAGTGAGCAACGGACAGGGTCTTACGAGCAGTACTTC
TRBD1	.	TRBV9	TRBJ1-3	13	CASSRTGANTIYF	TGTGCCAGCAGCCGGACAGGGGCGAACACCATATATTTT
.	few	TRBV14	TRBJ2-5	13	CASSPDGSWAQYF	TGTGCCAGCAGCCCAGATGGGAGTTGGGCCCAGTACTTC
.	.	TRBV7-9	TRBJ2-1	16	CASSLGGESSYNEQFF	TGTGCCAGCAGCTTAGGAGGGGAGAGCTCCTACAATGAGCAGTTCTTC
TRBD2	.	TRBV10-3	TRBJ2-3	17	CAISEPGTSGYTDTQYF	TGTGCCATCAGTGAGCCCGGGACTAGCGGTTACACAGATACGCAGTATTTT
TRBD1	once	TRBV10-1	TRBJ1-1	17	CASSAVGPGDRATEAFF	TGCGCCAGCAGTGCCGTAGGTCCTGGGGACAGGGCCACTGAAGCTTTCTTT
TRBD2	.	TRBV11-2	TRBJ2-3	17	CASSLDLALAGPDTQYF	TGTGCCAGCAGCTTAGATTTGGCACTAGCGGGGCCGGATACGCAGTATTTT
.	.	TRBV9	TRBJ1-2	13	CASSGRGGRGYTF	TGTGCCAGCAGCGGGAGAGGGGGGCGCGGCTACACCTTC
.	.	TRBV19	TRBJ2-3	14	CASRGWRNTDTQYF	TGTGCCAGTAGAGGCTGGCGGAACACAGATACGCAGTATTTT
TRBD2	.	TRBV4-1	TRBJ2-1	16	CASSQDPSGGGNEQFF	TGCGCCAGCAGCCAAGACCCCAGCGGGGGGGGCAATGAGCAGTTCTTC
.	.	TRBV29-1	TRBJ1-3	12	CSVDQGGDTIYF	TGCAGCGTAGATCAGGGTGGGGACACCATATATTTT
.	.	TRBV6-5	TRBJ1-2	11	CASSSNYGYTF	TGTGCCAGCAGTTCAAACTATGGCTACACCTTC
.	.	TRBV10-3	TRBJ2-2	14	CAISEVAVTGELFF	TGTGCCATCAGTGAGGTGGCAGTTACCGGGGAGCTGTTTTTT